This TCR beta chain was sequenced during a study of T cells in Graves' hyperthyroidism and ophthalmopathy. Study conclusions and caveats: Onset of ophthalmopathy came a median about 6.5 months after the model predicted it.

This clonotype was picked up many times. No antigen is known for it. The TCR beta CDR3 regions underwent amplification using RNA transcripts as the source. An initial round of RT-PCR targeting the TCR CDR3 relied on the HTBI primer set. A single record per CDR3 protein comes from TCRdb applying MiXCR to the multiplex PCR reads. Of around 600,000 distinct CDR3 sequences listed, around 14% were seen once; the top ten hold under 7.5%. Trimming took 2 bases from V and 9 from J; bases not matched to a gene: 9. From germline, CDR1 is GTSNPN and CDR2 SVGIG (reference sequence). The CDR3 is 13 residues long. This TCR was recovered from a woman younger than 45 with Graves' hyperthyroidism. The sequenced material came from blood. The chain couples TRBV30 to TRBJ2-7, with 8 bases identical to TRBD1. CDR3 region: CAWSNQGAKVQYF. The CDR3 DNA sequence: TGTGCCTGGAGTAATCAGGGGGCTAAGGTGCAGTACTTC.